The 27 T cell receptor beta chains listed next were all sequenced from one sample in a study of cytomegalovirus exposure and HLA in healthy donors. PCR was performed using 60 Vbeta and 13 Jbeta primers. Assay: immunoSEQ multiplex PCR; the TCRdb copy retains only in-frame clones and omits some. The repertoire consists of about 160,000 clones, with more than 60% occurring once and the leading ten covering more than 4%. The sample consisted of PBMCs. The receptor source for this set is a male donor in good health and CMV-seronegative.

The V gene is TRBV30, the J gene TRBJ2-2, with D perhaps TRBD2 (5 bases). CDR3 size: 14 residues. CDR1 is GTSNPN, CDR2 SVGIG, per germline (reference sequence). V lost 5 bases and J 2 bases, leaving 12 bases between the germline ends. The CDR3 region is CAWEAGFNTGELFF. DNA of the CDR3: TGTGCCTGGGAGGCGGGTTTCAACACCGGGGAGCTGTTTTTT.

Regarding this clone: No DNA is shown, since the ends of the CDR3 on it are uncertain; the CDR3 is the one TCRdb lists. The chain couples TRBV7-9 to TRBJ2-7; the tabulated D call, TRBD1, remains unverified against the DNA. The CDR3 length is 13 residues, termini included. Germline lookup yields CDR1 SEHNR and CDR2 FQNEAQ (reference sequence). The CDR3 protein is CASSFGTGSVTYF.

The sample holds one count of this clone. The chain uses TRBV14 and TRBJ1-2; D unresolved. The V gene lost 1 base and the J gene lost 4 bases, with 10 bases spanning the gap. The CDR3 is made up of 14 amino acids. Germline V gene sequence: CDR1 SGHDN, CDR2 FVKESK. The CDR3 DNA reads TGTGCCAGCAGCCAAGCCTCACGGGGCTATGGCTACACCTTC. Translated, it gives CASSQASRGYGYTF.

The CDR3 spells CASSLDRDEKLFF. DNA for the CDR3: TGTGCCAGCAGCTTAGACAGGGATGAAAAACTGTTTTTT. This sequence joins TRBV11-3 and TRBJ1-4, with D possibly being TRBD1 (5 bases). Trimming took off 0 bases at V and 6 bases at J, with 5 bases between the two ends. Germline loops: CDR1 SGHNT, CDR2 YENEEA. The CDR3 contains 13 residues. Variable domain in full (rest from reference TRBV11-3 and TRBJ1-4): EAGVVQSPRYKIIEKKQPVAFWCNPISGHNTLYWYLQNLGQGPELLIRYENEEAVDDSQLPKDRFSAERLKGVDSTLKIQPAELGDSAVYLCASSLDRDEKLFFGSGTQLSVL.

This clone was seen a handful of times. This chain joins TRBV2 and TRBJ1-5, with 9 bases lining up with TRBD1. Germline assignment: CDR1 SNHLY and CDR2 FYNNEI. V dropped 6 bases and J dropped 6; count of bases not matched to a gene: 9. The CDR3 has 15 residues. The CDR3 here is CASRPGQGRGQPQHF. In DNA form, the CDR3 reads TGTGCCAGCAGGCCGGGACAGGGAAGGGGTCAGCCCCAGCATTTT.

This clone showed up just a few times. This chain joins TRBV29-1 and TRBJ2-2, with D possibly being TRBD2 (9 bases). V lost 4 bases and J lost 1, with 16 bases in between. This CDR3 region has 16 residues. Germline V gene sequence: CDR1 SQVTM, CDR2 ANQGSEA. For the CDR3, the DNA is TGCAGCGTTGGGCGGGGGGGGACAGGGAACACCGGGGAGCTGTTTTTT. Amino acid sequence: CSVGRGGTGNTGELFF.

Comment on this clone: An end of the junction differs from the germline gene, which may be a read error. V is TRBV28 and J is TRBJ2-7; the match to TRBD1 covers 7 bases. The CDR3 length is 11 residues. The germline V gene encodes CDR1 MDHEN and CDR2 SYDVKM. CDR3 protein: CASSLYGQVHF. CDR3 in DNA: TGTGCCAGCAGTTTGTACGGACAGGTCCACTTC.

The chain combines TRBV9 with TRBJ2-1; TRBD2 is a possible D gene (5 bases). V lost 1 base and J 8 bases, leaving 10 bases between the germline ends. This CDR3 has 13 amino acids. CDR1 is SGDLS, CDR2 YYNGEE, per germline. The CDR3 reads CASSVTSSHEQFF. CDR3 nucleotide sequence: TGTGCCAGCAGCGTAACTAGTTCCCATGAGCAGTTCTTC.

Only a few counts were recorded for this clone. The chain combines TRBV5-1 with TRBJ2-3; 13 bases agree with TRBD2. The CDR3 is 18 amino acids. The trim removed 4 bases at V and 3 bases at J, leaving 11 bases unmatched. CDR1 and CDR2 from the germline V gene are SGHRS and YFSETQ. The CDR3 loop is CASSPGLAGEYSTDTQYF. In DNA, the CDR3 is TGCGCCAGCAGCCCCGGACTAGCGGGAGAATATTCTACAGATACGCAGTATTTT.

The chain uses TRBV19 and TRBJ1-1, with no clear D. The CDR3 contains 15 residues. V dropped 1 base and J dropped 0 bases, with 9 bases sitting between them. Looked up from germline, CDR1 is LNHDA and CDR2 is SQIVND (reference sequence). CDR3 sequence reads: CASSIAERLNTEAFF. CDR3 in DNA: TGTGCCAGTAGTATAGCGGAGCGGTTGAACACTGAAGCTTTCTTT.

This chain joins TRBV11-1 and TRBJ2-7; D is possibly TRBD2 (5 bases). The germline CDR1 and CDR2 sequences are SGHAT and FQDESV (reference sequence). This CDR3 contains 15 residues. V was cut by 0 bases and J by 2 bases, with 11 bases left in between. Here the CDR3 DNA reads TGTGCCAGCAGCTTAGCAACTAGTCGGGCCTACGAGCAGTACTTC. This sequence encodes CASSLATSRAYEQYF.

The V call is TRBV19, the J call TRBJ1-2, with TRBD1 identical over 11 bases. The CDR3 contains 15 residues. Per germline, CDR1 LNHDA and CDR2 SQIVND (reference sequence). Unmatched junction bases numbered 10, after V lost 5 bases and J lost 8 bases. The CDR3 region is CASSPLGQGAGGYTF. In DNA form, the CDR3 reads TGTGCCAGTAGTCCATTAGGACAGGGGGCTGGAGGCTACACCTTC.

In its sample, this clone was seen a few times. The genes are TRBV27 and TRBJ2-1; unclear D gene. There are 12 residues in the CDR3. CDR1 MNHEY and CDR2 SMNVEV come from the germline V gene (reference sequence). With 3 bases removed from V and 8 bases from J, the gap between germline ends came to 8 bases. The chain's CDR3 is CASSFRGHEQFF. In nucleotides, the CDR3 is TGTGCCAGCAGTTTCCGCGGCCATGAGCAGTTCTTC.

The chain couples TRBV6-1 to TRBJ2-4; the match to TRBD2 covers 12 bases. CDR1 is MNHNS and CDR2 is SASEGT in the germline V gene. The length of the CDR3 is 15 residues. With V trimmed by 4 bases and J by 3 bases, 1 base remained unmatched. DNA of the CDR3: TGTGCCAGCAGTGCTAGCGGGGGGGTCAAAAACATTCAGTACTTC. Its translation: CASSASGGVKNIQYF.

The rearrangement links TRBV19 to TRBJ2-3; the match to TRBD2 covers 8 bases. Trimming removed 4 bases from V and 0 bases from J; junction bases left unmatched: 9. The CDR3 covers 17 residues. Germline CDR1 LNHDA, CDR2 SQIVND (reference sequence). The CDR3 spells CASSRTSSVPSTDTQYF. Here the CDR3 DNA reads TGTGCCAGTAGTAGGACTAGCTCGGTCCCTAGCACAGATACGCAGTATTTT.

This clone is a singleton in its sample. CDR3: CASSRTGLGPVRAYNEQFF. CDR3 coding DNA: TGCGCCAGCAGCCGGACAGGGTTGGGTCCGGTTCGTGCCTACAATGAGCAGTTCTTC. The chain joins TRBV4-1 to TRBJ2-1; TRBD1 matches at 8 bases. Germline V gene lookup returns CDR1 MGHRA and CDR2 YSYEKL. With V trimmed by 4 bases and J by 2 bases, 16 bases remained unmatched. This CDR3 has 19 amino acids.

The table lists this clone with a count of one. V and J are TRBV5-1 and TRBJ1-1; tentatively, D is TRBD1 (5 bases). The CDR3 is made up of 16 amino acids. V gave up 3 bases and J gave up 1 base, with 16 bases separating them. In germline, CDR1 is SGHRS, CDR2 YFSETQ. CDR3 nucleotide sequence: TGCGCCAGCAGCTGGGGGACCCGCGGGGGGAACACTGAAGCTTTCTTT. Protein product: CASSWGTRGGNTEAFF.

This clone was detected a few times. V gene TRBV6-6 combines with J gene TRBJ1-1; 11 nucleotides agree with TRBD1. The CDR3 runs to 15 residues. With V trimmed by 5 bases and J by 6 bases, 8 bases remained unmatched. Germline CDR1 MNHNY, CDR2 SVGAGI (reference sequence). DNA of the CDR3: TGTGCCAGCAGTAAGGGACAGGGGGTTTCATCTGAAGCTTTCTTT. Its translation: CASSKGQGVSSEAFF.

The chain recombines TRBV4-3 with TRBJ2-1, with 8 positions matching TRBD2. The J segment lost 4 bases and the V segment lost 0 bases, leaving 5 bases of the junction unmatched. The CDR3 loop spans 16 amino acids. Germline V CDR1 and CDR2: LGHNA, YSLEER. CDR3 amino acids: CASSQEWVAGYNEQFF. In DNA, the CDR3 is TGCGCCAGCAGCCAAGAATGGGTAGCGGGGTACAATGAGCAGTTCTTC.

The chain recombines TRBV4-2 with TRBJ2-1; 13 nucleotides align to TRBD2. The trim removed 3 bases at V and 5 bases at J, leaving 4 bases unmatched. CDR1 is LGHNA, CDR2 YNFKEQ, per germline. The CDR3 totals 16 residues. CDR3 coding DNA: TGTGCCAGCAGCCATACTAGCGGGGGGGCCGACAATGAGCAGTTCTTC. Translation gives CASSHTSGGADNEQFF.

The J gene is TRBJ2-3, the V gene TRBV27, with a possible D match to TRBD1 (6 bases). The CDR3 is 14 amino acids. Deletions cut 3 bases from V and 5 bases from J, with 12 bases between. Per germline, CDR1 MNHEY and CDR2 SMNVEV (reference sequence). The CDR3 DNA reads TGTGCCAGCAGTTTCGGCCGAGGGGGAGATACGCAGTATTTT. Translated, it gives CASSFGRGGDTQYF.

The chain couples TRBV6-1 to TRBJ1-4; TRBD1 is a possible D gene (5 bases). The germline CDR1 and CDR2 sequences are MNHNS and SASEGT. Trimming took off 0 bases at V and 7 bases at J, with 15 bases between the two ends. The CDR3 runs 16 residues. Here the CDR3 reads CASSEALGGGTEKLFF. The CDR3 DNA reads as TGTGCCAGCAGTGAAGCCCTTGGGGGGGGGACTGAAAAACTGTTTTTT.

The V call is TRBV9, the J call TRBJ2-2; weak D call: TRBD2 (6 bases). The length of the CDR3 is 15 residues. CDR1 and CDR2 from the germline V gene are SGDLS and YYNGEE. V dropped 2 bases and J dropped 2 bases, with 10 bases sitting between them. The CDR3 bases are TGTGCCAGCAGCGTGGGGACTGGAAACACCGGGGAGCTGTTTTTT. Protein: CASSVGTGNTGELFF.

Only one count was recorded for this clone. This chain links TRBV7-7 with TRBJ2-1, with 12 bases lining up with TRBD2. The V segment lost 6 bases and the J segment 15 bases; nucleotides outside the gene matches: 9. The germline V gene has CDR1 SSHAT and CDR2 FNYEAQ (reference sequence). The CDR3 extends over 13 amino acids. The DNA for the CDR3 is TGTGCCAGCAGTCCTCTAGCGGGAGGGCTGGGGTTCTTC. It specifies CASSPLAGGLGFF.

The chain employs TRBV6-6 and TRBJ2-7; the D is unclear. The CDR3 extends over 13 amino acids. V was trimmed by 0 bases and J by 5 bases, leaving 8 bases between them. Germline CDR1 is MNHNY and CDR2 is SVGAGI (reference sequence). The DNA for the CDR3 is TGTGCCAGCAGTTACTCCCCATTTCACGAGCAGTACTTC. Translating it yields CASSYSPFHEQYF.

The CDR3 DNA reads as TGTGCCAGCAGTTTATTGAGTACGCAGTATTTT. Its protein is CASSLLSTQYF. The chain uses TRBV27 and TRBJ2-3; D gene ambiguous. The CDR3 is 11 residues long. CDR1 MNHEY and CDR2 SMNVEV come from the germline V gene (reference sequence). The V and J ends lost 1 base and 8 bases respectively, with 4 bases between them.

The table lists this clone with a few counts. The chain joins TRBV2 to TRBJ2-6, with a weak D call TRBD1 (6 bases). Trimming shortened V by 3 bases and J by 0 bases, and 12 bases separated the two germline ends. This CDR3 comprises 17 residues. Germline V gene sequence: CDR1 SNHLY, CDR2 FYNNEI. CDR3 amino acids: CASSDGQGPSGANVLTF. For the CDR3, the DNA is TGTGCCAGCAGTGATGGCCAGGGGCCCTCTGGGGCCAACGTCCTGACTTTC.